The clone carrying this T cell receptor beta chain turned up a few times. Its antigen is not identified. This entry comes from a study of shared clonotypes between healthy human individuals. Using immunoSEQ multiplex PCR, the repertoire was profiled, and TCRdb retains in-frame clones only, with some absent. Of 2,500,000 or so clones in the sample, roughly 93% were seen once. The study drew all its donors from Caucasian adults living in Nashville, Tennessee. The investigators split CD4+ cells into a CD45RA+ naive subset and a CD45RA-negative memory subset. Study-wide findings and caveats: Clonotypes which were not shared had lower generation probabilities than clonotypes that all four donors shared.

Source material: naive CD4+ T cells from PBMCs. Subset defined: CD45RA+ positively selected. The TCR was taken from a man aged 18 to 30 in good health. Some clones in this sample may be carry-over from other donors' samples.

CDR3 sequence reads: CASSLLSQPQHF. The CDR3 DNA reads TGTGCCAGCAGCTTACTTAGCCAGCCCCAGCATTTT. The gene calls are TRBV7-9 and TRBJ1-5; D is unclear. The germline V gene has CDR1 SEHNR and CDR2 FQNEAQ (reference sequence). CDR3 length: 12 amino acids. The V gene lost 2 bases and the J gene lost 7 bases, with 6 bases spanning the gap. Full variable domain (missing parts from reference TRBV7-9 and TRBJ1-5): DTGVSQNPRHKITKRGQNVTFRCDPISEHNRLYWYRQTLGQGPEFLTYFQNEAQLEKSRLLSDRFSAERPKGSFSTLEIQRTEQGDSAMYLCASSLLSQPQHFGDGTRLSIL.